Below are 5 T cell receptor beta chains sequenced from a single sample in a study of OX40 agonist ivuxolimab in advanced cancers. TCRdb keeps only in-frame clones here, not all; method: immunoSEQ multiplex PCR. The sample comprises 75,000 to 100,000 clones, approximately 88% of which are singletons, and under 0.55% rests with the top ten. Source: CD4+ or CD8+ T cells sorted from blood, taken in a trial of the OX40 agonist ivuxolimab. The receptors were gathered from an adult with an advanced solid tumor such as melanoma, head and neck, liver or kidney cancer.

J is TRBJ1-4 and V is TRBV5-1; 9 positions match TRBD1. The V gene end was trimmed by 3 bases and the J gene end by 3 bases; junction bases not matched to a gene: 3. The CDR3 runs 15 residues. The germline V gene has CDR1 SGHRS and CDR2 YFSETQ. The CDR3, as DNA: TGCGCCAGCAGCTCTACAGGGGGCCCTAATGAAAAACTGTTTTTT. Its translation is CASSSTGGPNEKLFF.

This chain joins TRBV5-6 and TRBJ1-5; 7 bases map to TRBD1. The V gene end was trimmed by 3 bases and the J gene end by 3 bases; junction bases not matched to a gene: 3. The V gene's germline CDR1 is SGHDT and CDR2 YYEEEE. The CDR3 loop spans 14 amino acids. The CDR3 DNA follows: TGTGCCAGCAGCTGGGGACAGAACAATCAGCCCCAGCATTTT. Translated, it gives CASSWGQNNQPQHF.

CDR3 region: CASRPGAKYEQYF. The CDR3 DNA is TGTGCCAGCAGACCCGGGGCCAAGTACGAGCAGTACTTC. V usage is TRBV6-5 and J usage is TRBJ2-7; the D call may be TRBD1 or TRBD2 (5 bases each). Trimming removed 6 bases from V and 4 bases from J, with 13 bases in between. Looked up from germline, CDR1 is MNHEY and CDR2 is SVGAGI. CDR3 length: 13 amino acids.

This chain joins TRBV7-9 and TRBJ1-1; the D gene is possibly TRBD1 (6 bases). V lost 5 bases to trimming and J lost 1 base, with 11 bases between them. CDR1 is SEHNR and CDR2 is FQNEAQ in the germline V gene (reference sequence). This CDR3 is built from 14 residues. The CDR3 region is CASSKETGNTEAFF. The CDR3 DNA reads TGTGCCAGCAGCAAAGAGACAGGGAACACTGAAGCTTTCTTT.

Written as DNA, the CDR3 is TGCAGCGGCGTTGGGGGGAATGGCTACACCTTC. This encodes CSGVGGNGYTF. The chain carries TRBV29-1 and TRBJ1-2; maybe TRBD1 (5 bases). The ends were cut back, 7 bases at V and 6 bases at J, with 12 bases in the middle. CDR1 is SQVTM, CDR2 ANQGSEA, per germline. The CDR3 totals 11 residues.